The rows below give T cell receptor beta chains drawn from one sample of a study of T cell changes during pregnancy in multiple sclerosis. The assay was immunoSEQ multiplex PCR, and TCRdb's table has in-frame clones only and misses some. In the table there are around 56,000 clones, 90% to 95% of which are singletons. The sample was peripheral blood, taken in the third trimester of pregnancy. Receptor source: a female donor in good health, enrolled as a control in a pregnancy study. Each CDR3 is given with its conserved first and last residue. D genes are given only for firm matches. Clone size is stated in some rows and not others, as once, few, many or a class when expanded.

j_call: TRBJ1-2; clone_size: -; v_call: TRBV15; d_call: TRBD1; cdr3_length: 17; cdr3_nt: TGTGCCACCAGCCTGGACAGGGGACCATCCCATAGCTATGGCTACACCTTC; cdr3_aa: CATSLDRGPSHSYGYTF
j_call: TRBJ2-2; clone_size: -; v_call: TRBV7-9; d_call: -; cdr3_length: 14; cdr3_nt: TGTGCCAGCAGCTTATTGGGGGCTAACGGGGAGCTGTTTTTT; cdr3_aa: CASSLLGANGELFF
j_call: TRBJ2-7; clone_size: -; v_call: TRBV7-6; d_call: TRBD2; cdr3_length: 15; cdr3_nt: TGTGCCAGCAGCTTTACTAGCGGGAGTTTTAGCGAGCAGTACTTC; cdr3_aa: CASSFTSGSFSEQYF
j_call: TRBJ1-2; clone_size: -; v_call: TRBV15; d_call: TRBD1; cdr3_length: 16; cdr3_nt: TGTGCCACCAGCAGGGACTCCAGGGGGCCAAACTATGGCTACACCTTC; cdr3_aa: CATSRDSRGPNYGYTF
j_call: TRBJ2-3; clone_size: -; v_call: TRBV28; d_call: TRBD2; cdr3_length: 14; cdr3_nt: TGTGCCAGCAGTTTTGCGGGAGGAGCAGATACGCAGTATTTT; cdr3_aa: CASSFAGGADTQYF
j_call: TRBJ1-5; clone_size: -; v_call: TRBV2; d_call: -; cdr3_length: 12; cdr3_nt: TGTGCCAGCAGCCCGTACGGTCAGCCCCAGCATTTT; cdr3_aa: CASSPYGQPQHF
j_call: TRBJ2-7; clone_size: -; v_call: TRBV7-2; d_call: -; cdr3_length: 13; cdr3_nt: TGTGCCAGCAGCTTGGCGGGACAGTACGAGCAGTACTTC; cdr3_aa: CASSLAGQYEQYF
j_call: TRBJ1-1; clone_size: -; v_call: TRBV19; d_call: TRBD1; cdr3_length: 15; cdr3_nt: TGTGCCAGTACCCGGCAGGGGGGTAAGGGTACTGAAGCTTTCTTT; cdr3_aa: CASTRQGGKGTEAFF
j_call: TRBJ2-2; clone_size: -; v_call: TRBV27; d_call: -; cdr3_length: 14; cdr3_nt: TGTGCCAGCAGTCAATACCGGGACTCGGGGGAGCTGTTTTTT; cdr3_aa: CASSQYRDSGELFF
j_call: TRBJ1-1; clone_size: -; v_call: TRBV12-5; d_call: TRBD1; cdr3_length: 16; cdr3_nt: TGTGCTAGTGGTTTCCCTTTCGACAGGGCCGTCTCTGAAGCTTTCTTT; cdr3_aa: CASGFPFDRAVSEAFF
j_call: TRBJ2-3; clone_size: -; v_call: TRBV9; d_call: -; cdr3_length: 17; cdr3_nt: TGTGCCAGCAGCGTAGCTACAGGGGCGGGGCCCACAGATACGCAGTATTTT; cdr3_aa: CASSVATGAGPTDTQYF
j_call: TRBJ2-1; clone_size: -; v_call: TRBV19; d_call: TRBD2; cdr3_length: 15; cdr3_nt: TGTGCCAGTACCAGGATGGGGGGAGGGCCAAATGAGCAGTTCTTC; cdr3_aa: CASTRMGGGPNEQFF
j_call: TRBJ2-1; clone_size: -; v_call: TRBV6-6; d_call: TRBD1; cdr3_length: 15; cdr3_nt: TGTGCCAGCAGCACGGGACAGGGTCCCTACAATGAGCAGTTCTTC; cdr3_aa: CASSTGQGPYNEQFF
j_call: TRBJ2-7; clone_size: once; v_call: TRBV7-2; d_call: TRBD2; cdr3_length: 14; cdr3_nt: TGTGCCAGCACCCCGGGACTAGCGGGCTACGAGCAGTACTTC; cdr3_aa: CASTPGLAGYEQYF
j_call: TRBJ1-3; clone_size: once; v_call: TRBV10-3; d_call: -; cdr3_length: 15; cdr3_nt: TGTGCCATCAGTCAAGGACAGTTCTCTGGAAACACCATATATTTT; cdr3_aa: CAISQGQFSGNTIYF
j_call: TRBJ2-7; clone_size: -; v_call: TRBV27; d_call: TRBD1; cdr3_length: 15; cdr3_nt: TGTGCCAGCAGTTTCGGGACAGGGGCCCCCTACGAGCAGTACTTC; cdr3_aa: CASSFGTGAPYEQYF
j_call: TRBJ2-1; clone_size: -; v_call: TRBV11-2; d_call: TRBD2; cdr3_length: 16; cdr3_nt: TGTGCCAGCAGCTTACGACTAGCGGGGGTCTACAATGAGCAGTTCTTC; cdr3_aa: CASSLRLAGVYNEQFF
j_call: TRBJ2-7; clone_size: -; v_call: TRBV7-9; d_call: -; cdr3_length: 15; cdr3_nt: TGTGCCAGCAGCCGAACCGGGAGCAGCTCCTACGAGCAGTACTTC; cdr3_aa: CASSRTGSSSYEQYF
j_call: TRBJ1-1; clone_size: -; v_call: TRBV18; d_call: TRBD1; cdr3_length: 15; cdr3_nt: TGTGCCAGCTCAATAAACAGGGGTAGGGACACTGAAGCTTTCTTT; cdr3_aa: CASSINRGRDTEAFF
j_call: TRBJ1-4; clone_size: -; v_call: TRBV19; d_call: TRBD1; cdr3_length: 14; cdr3_nt: TGTGCCAGGGCCCCAACAGGGGAGGATGAAAAACTGTTTTTT; cdr3_aa: CARAPTGEDEKLFF
j_call: TRBJ2-1; clone_size: -; v_call: TRBV19; d_call: TRBD1; cdr3_length: 15; cdr3_nt: TGTGCCAGTAGTATCGAGGGGGCGCAATACAATGAGCAGTTCTTC; cdr3_aa: CASSIEGAQYNEQFF
j_call: TRBJ1-1; clone_size: -; v_call: TRBV6-4; d_call: -; cdr3_length: 13; cdr3_nt: TGTGCCAGCAGTAGGGAGATGAACACTGAAGCTTTCTTT; cdr3_aa: CASSREMNTEAFF
j_call: TRBJ2-2; clone_size: -; v_call: TRBV13; d_call: -; cdr3_length: 13; cdr3_nt: TGTGCCAGCAGCTTCCGGGACACCGGGGAGCTGTTTTTT; cdr3_aa: CASSFRDTGELFF
j_call: TRBJ2-7; clone_size: -; v_call: TRBV6-5; d_call: -; cdr3_length: 15; cdr3_nt: TGTGCCAGCAGTAAACGGCTAGGGAGCTCCTACGAGCAGTACTTC; cdr3_aa: CASSKRLGSSYEQYF
j_call: TRBJ1-4; clone_size: -; v_call: TRBV6-6; d_call: -; cdr3_length: 15; cdr3_nt: TGTGCCAGCAGTCTCCTATCGGCAACTAATGAAAAACTGTTTTTT; cdr3_aa: CASSLLSATNEKLFF
j_call: TRBJ1-1; clone_size: once; v_call: TRBV28; d_call: TRBD1; cdr3_length: 14; cdr3_nt: TGTGCCAGCAAAGGGGGACAGCCGAACACTGAAGCTTTCTTT; cdr3_aa: CASKGGQPNTEAFF
j_call: TRBJ2-2; clone_size: -; v_call: TRBV28; d_call: TRBD1; cdr3_length: 14; cdr3_nt: TGTGCCAGCAGGGGAACAGGGGGCGCAGGGGAGCTGTTTTTT; cdr3_aa: CASRGTGGAGELFF
j_call: TRBJ1-3; clone_size: -; v_call: TRBV7-9; d_call: -; cdr3_length: 14; cdr3_nt: TGTGCCAGCAGCTCGTTGAGCTCTGGAAACACCATATATTTT; cdr3_aa: CASSSLSSGNTIYF
j_call: TRBJ2-1; clone_size: -; v_call: TRBV9; d_call: -; cdr3_length: 15; cdr3_nt: TGTGCCAGCAGCTCACGGGGTCAGCAGGCGGATGAGCAGTTCTTC; cdr3_aa: CASSSRGQQADEQFF
j_call: TRBJ1-1; clone_size: -; v_call: TRBV27; d_call: -; cdr3_length: 15; cdr3_nt: TGTGCCAGCAGTTTATCGAGAGGGTTGGGCACTGAAGCTTTCTTT; cdr3_aa: CASSLSRGLGTEAFF
j_call: TRBJ2-3; clone_size: few; v_call: TRBV10-2; d_call: TRBD1; cdr3_length: 16; cdr3_nt: TGCGCCAGCAGTGAGACCGGACAGGGAGACACAGATACGCAGTATTTT; cdr3_aa: CASSETGQGDTDTQYF
j_call: TRBJ1-1; clone_size: -; v_call: TRBV6-5; d_call: -; cdr3_length: 14; cdr3_nt: TGTGCCAGCAGTTACTACAAGGGGCACACTGAAGCTTTCTTT; cdr3_aa: CASSYYKGHTEAFF
j_call: TRBJ1-3; clone_size: -; v_call: TRBV4-3; d_call: -; cdr3_length: 14; cdr3_nt: TGCGCCAGCAGCTATTCGAGCTCTGGAAACACCATATATTTT; cdr3_aa: CASSYSSSGNTIYF
j_call: TRBJ2-3; clone_size: -; v_call: TRBV2; d_call: TRBD2; cdr3_length: 15; cdr3_nt: TGTGCCAGCAGTGAAAGGACTAGCGGAGGGGATACGCAGTATTTT; cdr3_aa: CASSERTSGGDTQYF
j_call: TRBJ2-4; clone_size: -; v_call: TRBV10-3; d_call: TRBD2; cdr3_length: 16; cdr3_nt: TGTGCCATCAGTGCGGGACTAGCGGGAGGGGGAAACATTCAGTACTTC; cdr3_aa: CAISAGLAGGGNIQYF
j_call: TRBJ2-6; clone_size: -; v_call: TRBV11-3; d_call: -; cdr3_length: 15; cdr3_nt: TGTGCCAGCAGTTTCCCAGGGGTAGGGGCCAACGTCCTGACTTTC; cdr3_aa: CASSFPGVGANVLTF
j_call: TRBJ1-1; clone_size: -; v_call: TRBV7-9; d_call: -; cdr3_length: 15; cdr3_nt: TGTGCCAGCAGCTTACAGTCCAGGTTTAACACTGAAGCTTTCTTT; cdr3_aa: CASSLQSRFNTEAFF
j_call: TRBJ2-1; clone_size: -; v_call: TRBV7-9; d_call: TRBD1; cdr3_length: 14; cdr3_nt: TGTGCCAGCAGCCTCCAGGGGGCCGGCGATGAGCAGTTCTTC; cdr3_aa: CASSLQGAGDEQFF
j_call: TRBJ2-3; clone_size: -; v_call: TRBV7-8; d_call: -; cdr3_length: 16; cdr3_nt: TGTGCCAGCAGCAAAGAACGGCGGGTGGGCACAGATACGCAGTATTTT; cdr3_aa: CASSKERRVGTDTQYF
j_call: TRBJ2-1; clone_size: -; v_call: TRBV27; d_call: TRBD2; cdr3_length: 15; cdr3_nt: TGTGCCAGCAGTATCACCGGGACTAATTACAATGAGCAGTTCTTC; cdr3_aa: CASSITGTNYNEQFF
j_call: TRBJ2-1; clone_size: -; v_call: TRBV5-4; d_call: -; cdr3_length: 15; cdr3_nt: TGTGCCAGCAGCCTAGATAGGGGCGGCTACAATGAGCAGTTCTTC; cdr3_aa: CASSLDRGGYNEQFF
j_call: TRBJ2-1; clone_size: -; v_call: TRBV29-1; d_call: TRBD2; cdr3_length: 16; cdr3_nt: TGCAGCGCCCGACTTCCGGGAGGCACCACCTACAATGAGCAGTTCTTC; cdr3_aa: CSARLPGGTTYNEQFF
j_call: TRBJ2-2; clone_size: -; v_call: TRBV18; d_call: TRBD1; cdr3_length: 16; cdr3_nt: TGTGCCAGCTCACGTCCCGGGACAGGGCGCACCGGGGAGCTGTTTTTT; cdr3_aa: CASSRPGTGRTGELFF
j_call: TRBJ1-5; clone_size: -; v_call: TRBV6-1; d_call: -; cdr3_length: 13; cdr3_nt: TGTGCCAGCAGTGAAAGGAGCCACGAGCCCCAGCATTTT; cdr3_aa: CASSERSHEPQHF
j_call: TRBJ2-3; clone_size: -; v_call: TRBV4-1; d_call: TRBD2; cdr3_length: 15; cdr3_nt: TGCGCCAGTTCCCGGGAGGAGCGGGGGACAGATACGCAGTATTTT; cdr3_aa: CASSREERGTDTQYF
j_call: TRBJ2-5; clone_size: -; v_call: TRBV18; d_call: -; cdr3_length: 15; cdr3_nt: TGTGCCAGCTCACCACCGTCGGGTCAGCAAGAGACCCAGTACTTC; cdr3_aa: CASSPPSGQQETQYF
j_call: TRBJ1-5; clone_size: few; v_call: TRBV28; d_call: -; cdr3_length: 12; cdr3_nt: TGTGCCACCTCGGTTAGCAATCAGCCCCAGCATTTT; cdr3_aa: CATSVSNQPQHF
j_call: TRBJ2-7; clone_size: -; v_call: TRBV6-1; d_call: TRBD1; cdr3_length: 16; cdr3_nt: TGTGCCAGCAGTGAATTTCGACAGGGGGCTTCCCACGAGCAGTACTTC; cdr3_aa: CASSEFRQGASHEQYF
j_call: TRBJ2-4; clone_size: -; v_call: TRBV19; d_call: -; cdr3_length: 15; cdr3_nt: TGTGCCAGTAGTATAGGGCCACCCCCTCAAAACATTCAGTACTTC; cdr3_aa: CASSIGPPPQNIQYF
j_call: TRBJ2-3; clone_size: -; v_call: TRBV4-2; d_call: TRBD2; cdr3_length: 17; cdr3_nt: TGTGCCAGCAGCCAAGATACCCCCCTAGCGGGAGAGGATACGCAGTATTTT; cdr3_aa: CASSQDTPLAGEDTQYF